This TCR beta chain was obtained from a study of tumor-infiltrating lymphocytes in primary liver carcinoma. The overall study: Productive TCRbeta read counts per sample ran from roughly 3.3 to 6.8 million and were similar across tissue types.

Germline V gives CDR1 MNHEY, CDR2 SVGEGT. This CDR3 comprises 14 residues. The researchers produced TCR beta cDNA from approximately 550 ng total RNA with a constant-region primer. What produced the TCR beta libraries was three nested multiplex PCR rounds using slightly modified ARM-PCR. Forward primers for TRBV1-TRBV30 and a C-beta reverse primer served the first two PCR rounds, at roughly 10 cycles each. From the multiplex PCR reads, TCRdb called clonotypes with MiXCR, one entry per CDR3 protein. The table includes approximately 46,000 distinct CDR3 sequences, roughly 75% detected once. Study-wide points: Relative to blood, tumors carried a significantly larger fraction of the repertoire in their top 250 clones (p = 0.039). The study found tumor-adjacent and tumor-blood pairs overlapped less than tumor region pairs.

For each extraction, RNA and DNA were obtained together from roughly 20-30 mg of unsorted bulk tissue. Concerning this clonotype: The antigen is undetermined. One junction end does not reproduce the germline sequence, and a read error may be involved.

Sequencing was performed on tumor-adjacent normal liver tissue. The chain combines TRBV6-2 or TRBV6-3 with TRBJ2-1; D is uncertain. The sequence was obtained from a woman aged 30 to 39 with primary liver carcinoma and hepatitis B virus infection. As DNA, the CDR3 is TGTACCAGCATGAGGCAGCTGTCTTACAATGAGCAGTTCTTT. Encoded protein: CTSMRQLSYNEQFF.